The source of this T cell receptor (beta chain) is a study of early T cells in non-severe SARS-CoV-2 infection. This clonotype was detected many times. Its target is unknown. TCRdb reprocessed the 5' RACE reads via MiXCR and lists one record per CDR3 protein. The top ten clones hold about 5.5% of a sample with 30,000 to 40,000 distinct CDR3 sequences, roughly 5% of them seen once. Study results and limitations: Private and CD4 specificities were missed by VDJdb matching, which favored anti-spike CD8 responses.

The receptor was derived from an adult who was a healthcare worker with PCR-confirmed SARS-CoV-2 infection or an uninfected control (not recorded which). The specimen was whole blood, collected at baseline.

CDR3 sequence: CSALGETQYF. CDR3 coding DNA: TGCAGTGCTCTAGGGGAGACCCAGTACTTC. The V and J genes are TRBV20-1 and TRBJ2-5; unclear D gene. Trimming stripped 5 bases from V and 5 bases from J, with 6 bases between. This CDR3 is built from 10 residues. Germline assignment: CDR1 DFQATT and CDR2 SNEGSKA (reference sequence).